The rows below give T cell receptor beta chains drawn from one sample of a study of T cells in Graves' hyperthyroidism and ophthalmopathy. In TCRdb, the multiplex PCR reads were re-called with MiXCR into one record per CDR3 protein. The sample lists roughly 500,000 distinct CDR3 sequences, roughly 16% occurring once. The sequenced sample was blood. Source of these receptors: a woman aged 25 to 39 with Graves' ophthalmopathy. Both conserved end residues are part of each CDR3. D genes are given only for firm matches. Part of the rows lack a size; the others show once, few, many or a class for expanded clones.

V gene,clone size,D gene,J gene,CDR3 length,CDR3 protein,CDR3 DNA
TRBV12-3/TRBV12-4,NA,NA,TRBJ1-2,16,CASSFGWGGNNYGYTF,TGTGCCAGCAGTTTTGGCTGGGGGGGCAATAACTATGGCTACACCTTC
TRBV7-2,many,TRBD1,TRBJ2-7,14,CASSLGTGFYEQYF,TGTGCCAGCAGCTTAGGGACAGGGTTTTACGAGCAGTACTTC
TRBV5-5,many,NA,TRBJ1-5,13,CASSTQGIQPQHF,TGTGCCAGCAGCACCCAGGGAATTCAGCCCCAGCATTTT
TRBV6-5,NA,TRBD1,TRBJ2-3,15,CASSYPGTGADTQYF,TGTGCCAGCAGTTACCCCGGGACAGGGGCAGATACGCAGTATTTT
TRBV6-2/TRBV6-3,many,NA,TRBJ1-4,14,CASRRTALNEKLFF,TGTGCCAGCAGGCGGACAGCGCTTAATGAAAAACTGTTTTTT
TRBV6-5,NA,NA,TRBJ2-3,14,CASSYSEALGTQYF,TGTGCCAGCAGTTACTCTGAGGCCCTCGGGACGCAGTATTTT
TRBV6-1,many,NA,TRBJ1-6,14,CASSGWRTNSPLHF,TGTGCCAGCAGTGGCTGGCGCACGAATTCACCCCTCCACTTT
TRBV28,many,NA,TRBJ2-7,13,CASSLSRANEQYF,TGTGCCAGCAGTTTGTCCAGGGCCAACGAGCAGTACTTC
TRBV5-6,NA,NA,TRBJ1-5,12,CASSQLDQPQHF,TGTGCCAGCAGCCAATTAGATCAGCCCCAGCATTTT
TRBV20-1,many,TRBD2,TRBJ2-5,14,CSARRLAGSETQYF,TGCAGTGCGCGCCGACTAGCGGGATCGGAGACCCAGTACTTC
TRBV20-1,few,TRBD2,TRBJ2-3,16,CSARALVAGVTDTQYF,TGCAGTGCTAGAGCCTTAGTAGCGGGAGTCACAGATACGCAGTATTTT
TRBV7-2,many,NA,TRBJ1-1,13,CASSLERNTEAFF,TGTGCCAGCAGCTTAGAAAGGAACACTGAAGCTTTCTTT
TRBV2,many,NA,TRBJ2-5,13,CASNRQLQETQYF,TGTGCCAGCAACCGACAGTTACAAGAGACCCAGTACTTC
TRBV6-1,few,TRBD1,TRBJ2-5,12,CASGTAQETQYF,TGTGCCAGCGGGACAGCCCAAGAGACCCAGTACTTC
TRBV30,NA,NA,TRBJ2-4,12,CAYSPAKNIQYF,TGTGCCTACTCACCAGCCAAAAACATTCAGTACTTC
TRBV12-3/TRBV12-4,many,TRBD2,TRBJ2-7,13,CASNVAGAYEQYF,TGTGCCAGCAACGTAGCGGGAGCCTACGAGCAGTACTTC
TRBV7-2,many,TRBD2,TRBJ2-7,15,CASSLALAGPYEQYF,TGTGCCAGCAGCTTAGCGCTAGCGGGACCCTACGAGCAGTACTTC
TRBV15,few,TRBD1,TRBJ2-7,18,CATSRDLVGQGASYEQYF,TGTGCCACCAGCAGAGATCTCGTAGGACAGGGGGCCTCCTACGAGCAGTACTTC
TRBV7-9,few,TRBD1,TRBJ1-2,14,CASIETGVNYGYTF,TGTGCCAGCATCGAGACAGGGGTTAACTATGGCTACACCTTC
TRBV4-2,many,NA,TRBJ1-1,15,CASSQDPGSNTEAFF,TGTGCCAGCAGCCAAGATCCAGGGAGTAACACTGAAGCTTTCTTT
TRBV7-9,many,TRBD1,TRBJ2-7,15,CASRLEGTGSYEQYF,TGTGCCAGCAGACTAGAGGGGACAGGGAGCTACGAGCAGTACTTC
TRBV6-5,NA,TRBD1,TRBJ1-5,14,CASSWDRGHQPQHF,TGTGCCAGCAGTTGGGACAGGGGGCATCAGCCCCAGCATTTT
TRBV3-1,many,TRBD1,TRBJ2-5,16,CASSQDWDRGIVTQYF,TGTGCCAGCAGCCAAGATTGGGACAGGGGAATTGTGACCCAGTACTTC
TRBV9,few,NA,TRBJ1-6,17,CASSVGGGDLKNSPLHF,TGTGCCAGCAGCGTAGGAGGGGGGGACCTAAAAAATTCACCCCTCCACTTT
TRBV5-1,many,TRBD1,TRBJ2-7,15,CASSQQPGQAYEQYF,TGCGCCAGCAGCCAACAACCGGGACAGGCTTACGAGCAGTACTTC
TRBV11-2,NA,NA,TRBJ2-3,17,CASSLAVRGASTDTQYF,TGTGCCAGCAGCTTAGCGGTCCGGGGGGCGTCCACAGATACGCAGTATTTT
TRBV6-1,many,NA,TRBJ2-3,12,CASRGLTDTQYF,TGTGCCAGCAGGGGACTTACAGATACGCAGTATTTT
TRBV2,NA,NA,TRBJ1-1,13,CASRRLEGTEAFF,TGTGCCAGCAGGAGGTTAGAAGGCACTGAAGCTTTCTTT
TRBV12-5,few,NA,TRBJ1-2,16,CASGLDRLVGGGYITF,TGTGCTAGTGGCCTGGACCGATTGGTAGGGGGAGGTTATATCACCTTC
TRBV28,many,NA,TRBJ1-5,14,CASSFIPSNQPQHF,TGTGCCAGCAGTTTTATTCCATCCAATCAGCCCCAGCATTTT
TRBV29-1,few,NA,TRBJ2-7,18,CSAEGTGVTPTIYYEQYF,TGCAGCGCCGAAGGGACGGGGGTCACTCCAACCATCTACTACGAGCAGTACTTC
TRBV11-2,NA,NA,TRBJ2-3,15,CASSLDRVLIDTQYF,TGTGCCAGCAGCTTAGACAGGGTCTTAATAGATACGCAGTATTTT
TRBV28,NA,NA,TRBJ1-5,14,CASRLEGTLEPQHF,TGTGCCAGCAGATTAGAGGGAACACTTGAGCCCCAGCATTTT
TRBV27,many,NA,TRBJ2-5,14,CASSLRQTQETQYF,TGTGCCAGCAGTTTGAGACAGACCCAAGAGACCCAGTACTTC
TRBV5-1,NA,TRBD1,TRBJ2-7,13,CASSERGLYEQYF,TGTGCCAGCAGCGAAAGGGGGCTTTACGAGCAGTACTTC
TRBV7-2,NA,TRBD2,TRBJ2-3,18,CASSLAGGLAAPAHTQYF,TGTGCCAGCAGCTTAGCTGGGGGACTAGCGGCCCCCGCCCATACGCAGTATTTT
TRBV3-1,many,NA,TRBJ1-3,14,CASSPEISGNTIYF,TGTGCCAGCAGCCCGGAGATCTCTGGAAACACCATATATTTT
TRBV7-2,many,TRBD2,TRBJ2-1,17,CASSFPLAGVLFHEQFF,TGTGCCAGCAGCTTCCCACTAGCGGGAGTATTATTCCATGAGCAGTTCTTC
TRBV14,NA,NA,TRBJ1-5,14,CASHPGWGNQPQHF,TGTGCCAGCCACCCAGGCTGGGGGAATCAGCCCCAGCATTTT
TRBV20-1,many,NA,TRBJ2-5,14,CSARSLAGKETQYF,TGCAGTGCTAGGTCGTTGGCGGGCAAAGAGACCCAGTACTTC
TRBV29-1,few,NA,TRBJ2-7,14,CSVEDYQESYEQYF,TGCAGCGTTGAAGATTATCAGGAATCCTACGAGCAGTACTTC
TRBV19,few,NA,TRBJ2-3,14,CASRGVPSTDTQYF,TGTGCCAGTAGGGGGGTACCTTCCACAGATACGCAGTATTTT
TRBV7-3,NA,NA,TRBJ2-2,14,CASSLTQPTGELFF,TGTGCCAGCAGCTTAACGCAGCCCACCGGGGAGCTGTTTTTT
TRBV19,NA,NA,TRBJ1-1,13,CASTPPADTEAFF,TGTGCCAGTACTCCCCCGGCGGACACTGAAGCTTTCTTT
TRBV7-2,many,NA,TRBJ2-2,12,CASSQEATRSVF,TGTGCCAGCAGCCAGGAGGCAACCCGGTCCGTTTTT
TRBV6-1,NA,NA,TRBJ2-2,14,CASRGVMDTGELFF,TGTGCCAGCAGGGGGGTTATGGACACCGGGGAGCTGTTTTTT
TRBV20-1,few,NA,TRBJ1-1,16,CSARDHGRGMNTEAFF,TGCAGTGCTAGAGATCACGGCAGGGGAATGAACACTGAAGCTTTCTTT
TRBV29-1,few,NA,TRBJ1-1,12,CSARLMNTEAFF,TGCAGCGCCAGACTGATGAACACTGAAGCTTTCTTT
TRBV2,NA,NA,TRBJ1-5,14,CASSQAGSYQPQHF,TGTGCCAGCAGCCAAGCCGGGTCCTATCAGCCCCAGCATTTT
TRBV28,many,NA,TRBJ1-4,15,CASSQHGGSEEKLFF,TGTGCCAGCAGTCAGCACGGGGGTTCGGAGGAAAAACTGTTTTTT
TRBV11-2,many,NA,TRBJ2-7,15,CASSPERALLGEQYF,TGTGCCAGCAGCCCCGAGAGGGCCCTCCTGGGCGAGCAGTACTTC
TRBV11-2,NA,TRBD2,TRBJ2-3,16,CASSSGQRGRADTQYF,TGTGCCAGCAGCTCGGGGCAGCGGGGGAGGGCAGATACGCAGTATTTT
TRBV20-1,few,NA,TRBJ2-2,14,CSARDGRYTGELFF,TGCAGTGCTAGAGATGGGCGGTACACCGGGGAGCTGTTTTTT
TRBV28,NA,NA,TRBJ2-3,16,CASSFQGRNVEDTQYF,TGTGCCAGCAGTTTTCAGGGGCGGAATGTCGAGGATACGCAGTATTTT
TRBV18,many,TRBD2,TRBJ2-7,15,CASSDPGLVADEQYF,TGTGCCAGCTCAGACCCGGGACTAGTAGCCGACGAGCAGTACTTC
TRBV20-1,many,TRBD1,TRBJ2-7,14,CRATGAGGTYEQYF,TGCAGAGCTACCGGGGCAGGGGGCACCTACGAGCAGTACTTC
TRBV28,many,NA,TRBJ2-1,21,CASSFLLALRGGGVSYNEQFF,TGTGCCAGCAGTTTTTTGTTGGCACTCAGGGGCGGAGGCGTCTCCTACAATGAGCAGTTCTTC